The 18 T cell receptor beta chains below come from one sample, sequenced in a study of read filtering for tumor transcriptome and immune sequencing. Molecular barcoded adaptors covering alpha/delta and beta/gamma chains were used on roughly 400 ng RNA. In TCRdb, the reads were re-called with MiXCR into one record per CDR3 protein. The sample lists some 62,000 distinct CDR3 sequences; approximately 15% were seen once. The sequenced sample consisted of a population of CD138-negative cells sorted from bone marrow. These receptors all stem from a donor aged 40 or over with multiple myeloma.

The table lists this clonotype with many counts. The genes are TRBV29-1 and TRBJ1-1, with a tentative D call TRBD1 (5 bases). This CDR3 region has 16 residues. The ends were cut back, 5 bases at V and 2 bases at J, with 21 bases in the middle. Germline CDR1 and CDR2: SQVTM and ANQGSEA. The CDR3 loop reads CSVRPTGGLRNTEAFF. In DNA form, the CDR3 reads TGCAGCGTTAGACCTACCGGGGGACTGAGAAACACTGAAGCTTTCTTT.

The chain combines TRBV5-5 with TRBJ2-2; 8 nucleotides match TRBD2. Germline trimming cut 3 bases from V and 5 bases from J; bases unmatched to any gene: 9. The length of the CDR3 is 16 residues. Germline V CDR1 and CDR2: SGHKS, YYEKEE (reference sequence). The CDR3: CASSSTRTSRTGELFF. In DNA form, the CDR3 reads TGTGCCAGCAGCTCGACTAGGACTAGCCGGACCGGGGAGCTGTTTTTT. The full variable domain, its missing parts supplied by reference TRBV5-5 and TRBJ2-2, is DAGVTQSPTHLIKTRGQQVTLRCSPISGHKSVSWYQQVLGQGPQFIFQYYEKEERGRGNFPDRFSARQFPNYSSELNVNALLLGDSALYLCASSSTRTSRTGELFFGEGSRLTVL.

The table lists this clonotype with many counts. The chain combines TRBV20-1 with TRBJ1-5; D gene unclear. Germline CDR1 reads DFQATT; CDR2 reads SNEGSKA (reference sequence). This CDR3 contains 17 residues. V was cut by 0 bases and J by 0 bases, with 15 bases left in between. CDR3 DNA sequence: TGCAGTGCTAGAGATCTGCGGACGGCTAATAGCAATCAGCCCCAGCATTTT. The encoded protein is CSARDLRTANSNQPQHF.

The rearrangement joins TRBV20-1 to TRBJ2-3, with 8 nucleotides matching TRBD2. There are 17 residues in the CDR3. In germline, CDR1 is DFQATT, CDR2 SNEGSKA (reference sequence). With V trimmed by 0 bases and J by 4 bases, 12 bases remained unmatched. The CDR3, as DNA: TGCAGTGCTAGAGACCGGGCGGGGACTAGGGTGGCAGATACGCAGTATTTT. Translation: CSARDRAGTRVADTQYF.

This clonotype was counted many times. This chain links TRBV5-6 with TRBJ1-1, with TRBD1 identical over 7 bases. V was clipped by 1 base and J by 1 base; unmatched bases: 1. Germline assignment: CDR1 SGHDT and CDR2 YYEEEE. The CDR3 has 14 amino acids. CDR3 sequence (DNA): TGTGCCAGCAGCTTGTGGGACAGGAACACTGAAGCTTTCTTT. This gives the protein CASSLWDRNTEAFF. The complete variable domain, with remaining parts taken from reference TRBV5-6 and TRBJ1-1, reads DAGVTQSPTHLIKTRGQQVTLRCSPKSGHDTVSWYQQALGQGPQFIFQYYEEEERQRGNFPDRFSGHQFPNYSSELNVNALLLGDSALYLCASSLWDRNTEAFFGQGTRLTVV.

At least ten counts were recorded for this clonotype. The chain employs TRBV11-3 and TRBJ2-6; TRBD1 matches at 9 bases. Trimming cost V 4 bases and J 7 bases; bases outside gene matches: 8. The germline CDR1 and CDR2 sequences are SGHNT and YENEEA. The CDR3 length is 16 residues. This chain's CDR3 is CASSSRDRVGANVLTF. The CDR3 nucleotides read TGTGCCAGCAGCTCCAGGGACAGGGTTGGTGCCAACGTCCTGACTTTC.

Notes on this clonotype: Since a much larger clone is just one base distant, this may be a read error. The gene calls are TRBV7-9 and TRBJ2-7; 7 nucleotides align to TRBD1. Germline V gene sequence: CDR1 SEHNR, CDR2 FQNEAQ (reference sequence). This CDR3 region has 14 residues. The CDR3 region is CAGSVGQISYEQYF. The CDR3 nucleotides are TGTGCCGGCAGCGTGGGACAGATCTCCTACGAGCAGTACTTC.

Note on this clonotype: Being one base from a much bigger clone, this may be a read error. This sequence joins TRBV10-3 and TRBJ2-1, with a weak D call TRBD2 (5 bases). In germline, CDR1 is ENHRY, CDR2 SYGVKD. The CDR3 has 17 amino acids. The ends were cut back, 8 bases at V and 0 bases at J, with 20 bases in the middle. CDR3 sequence: CAIPITGVRDSYNEQFF. As DNA, the CDR3 is TGTGCCATCCCTATCACTGGGGTCCGGGACTCCTACAATGAGCAGTTCTTC.

In the case of this clonotype: A read error may explain this, as a much larger clone is one base away. V usage is TRBV12-3 or TRBV12-4 and J usage is TRBJ1-5, with D hard to call. The CDR3 length is 15 residues. CDR3 sequence (DNA): TGTGCCAGCGGTTTAGGACGGGCAAACAATCAGCCCCAGCATTTT. It translates to CASGLGRANNQPQHF.

The chain is built from TRBV7-2 and TRBJ2-3, with 9 bases matching TRBD1. The CDR3 length is 15 residues. From germline, CDR1 is SGHTA and CDR2 FQGNSA. With 5 bases clipped from V and 6 bases from J, the junction kept 9 bases outside the gene matches. The CDR3 nucleotides are TGTGCCAGCAGCGTAGACAGGGGGTGGACGGATACGCAGTATTTT. This sequence encodes CASSVDRGWTDTQYF.

This clonotype was found many times. The genes are TRBV7-9 and TRBJ2-1; 7 bases are a match to TRBD2. CDR1 SEHNR and CDR2 FQNEAQ come from the germline V gene (reference sequence). V trimming: 1 base; J trimming: 8 bases; junction bases outside the gene matches: 8. This CDR3 spans 15 amino acids. The CDR3 sequence is CASSLEAGAVYEQFF. CDR3 DNA: TGTGCCAGCAGCTTAGAGGCGGGAGCTGTTTATGAGCAGTTCTTC.

This clonotype occurred many times. The chain links TRBV15 to TRBJ2-3; no reliable D call. Germline CDR1 is LNHNV and CDR2 is YYDKDF (reference sequence). This CDR3 has 15 residues. The V gene lost 6 bases and the J gene lost 2 bases, with 15 bases spanning the gap. Here the CDR3 reads CATSKGQFNTDTQYF. The CDR3 region has the DNA TGTGCCACCAGTAAAGGGCAGTTCAACACAGATACGCAGTATTTT. The variable domain in full, with the rest retrieved from reference TRBV15 and TRBJ2-3, is DAMVIQNPRYQVTQFGKPVTLSCSQTLNHNVMYWYQQKSSQAPKLLFHYYDKDFNNEADTPDNFQSRRPNTSFCFLDIRSPGLGDTAMYLCATSKGQFNTDTQYFGPGTRLTVL.

V usage is TRBV7-2 and J usage is TRBJ2-7, with no clear D. The CDR3 sequence is 15 residues long. V lost 1 base and J lost 2, with 12 bases in between. Looked up from germline, CDR1 is SGHTA and CDR2 is FQGNSA. The CDR3 DNA reads TGTGCCAGCAGCTTAGTTTTAGACAATGCCTACGAGCAGTACTTC. This sequence encodes CASSLVLDNAYEQYF.

The V gene is TRBV18, the J gene TRBJ2-1, with 9 positions matching TRBD1. The CDR3 runs to 15 residues. Germline CDR1 and CDR2: KGHSH and LQKENI. V shed 6 bases and J 9 bases; nucleotides not matched to a gene: 12. The CDR3 region is CASSPGTGSEGEQFF. The CDR3 DNA follows: TGTGCCAGCTCCCCTGGGACAGGGAGCGAGGGTGAGCAGTTCTTC.

The chain recombines TRBV7-3 with TRBJ2-7, with 11 bases lining up with TRBD1. Germline assignment: CDR1 SGHTA and CDR2 FQGTGA. Losses at the gene ends were 8 bases for V and 2 bases for J; bases not matched to a gene: 5. There are 14 residues in the CDR3. CDR3 DNA: TGTGCCAGCGGTCCGGGACAGGGGGCCTACGAGCAGTACTTC. Protein sequence: CASGPGQGAYEQYF.

This clonotype showed up many times. This chain connects TRBV28 to TRBJ2-2, with TRBD2 matching over 16 bases. This CDR3 comprises 17 residues. In germline, CDR1 is MDHEN, CDR2 SYDVKM. The V gene end was trimmed by 8 bases and the J gene end by 5 bases; junction bases not matched to a gene: 8. CDR3 residues: CASEPLGLAGGTGELFF. For the CDR3, the DNA is TGTGCCAGCGAACCCCTGGGACTAGCGGGAGGGACCGGGGAGCTGTTTTTT. Based on the CDR3 plus reference TRBV28 and TRBJ2-2, the full variable domain is DVKVTQSSRYLVKRTGEKVFLECVQDMDHENMFWYRQDPGLGLRLIYFSYDVKMKEKGDIPEGYSVSREKKERFSLILESASTNQTSMYLCASEPLGLAGGTGELFFGEGSRLTVL.

This clonotype was detected ten times or more. The chain employs TRBV9 and TRBJ2-1, with 9 bases lining up with TRBD2. Trimming removed 3 bases from V and 6 bases from J; junction bases left unmatched: 13. The CDR3 is 17 residues long. Germline V gene sequence: CDR1 SGDLS, CDR2 YYNGEE. Written as DNA, the CDR3 is TGTGCCAGCAGCGAAGGGAAAGGGACTAGCTTTTTCAATGAGCAGTTCTTC. Translated: CASSEGKGTSFFNEQFF.

Notes on this clonotype: A read error may account for a junction end that differs from germline. The rearrangement joins TRBV12-3 or TRBV12-4 to TRBJ2-2, with 8 bases lining up with TRBD1. The CDR3 extends over 14 amino acids. Written as DNA, the CDR3 is TGTGCCAGCGGACACAGGGGGAACACCGGGGAGCCGTTATTT. It specifies CASGHRGNTGEPLF.